These 22 T cell receptor beta chains were all obtained from the same sample, sequenced in a study of T cells in Graves' hyperthyroidism and ophthalmopathy. RNA transcripts served as the template for amplifying TCR beta CDR3 regions. In the first-round RT-PCR of the TCR CDR3, the HTBI primer set was used. Using its own MiXCR run on the multiplex PCR reads, TCRdb lists one record per CDR3 protein. The sample contains under 700,000 distinct CDR3 sequences, approximately 15% of which appear only once. The sequenced sample was blood. The receptors here all came from a woman between 18 and 29 years old with Graves' hyperthyroidism.

In this sample, this clonotype turned up many times. V usage is TRBV3-1 and J usage is TRBJ2-3, with 8 bases lining up with TRBD2. V lost 0 bases, J lost 2 bases, and 4 bases stayed unmatched. Looked up from germline, CDR1 is LGHDT and CDR2 is YNNKEL (reference sequence). This CDR3 has 16 residues. CDR3 sequence reads: CASSQDTSGHTDTQYF. CDR3 coding DNA: TGTGCCAGCAGCCAAGACACTAGCGGCCACACAGATACGCAGTATTTT.

This clonotype occurred many times. The V call is TRBV28, the J call TRBJ1-1, with a weak D call TRBD1 (5 bases). This CDR3 is 17 amino acids long. Germline CDR1 and CDR2: MDHEN and SYDVKM. V lost 3 bases to trimming and J lost 2 bases, with 19 bases between them. The CDR3 loop is CASSFYRITGANTEAFF. The CDR3, as DNA: TGTGCCAGCAGTTTTTACCGCATCACAGGCGCTAACACTGAAGCTTTCTTT.

The rearrangement joins TRBV7-2 to TRBJ1-2; TRBD1 aligns across 8 bases. Looked up from germline, CDR1 is SGHTA and CDR2 is FQGNSA. J gave up 5 bases and V 3 bases, and 8 bases lay outside the gene matches. This CDR3 has 15 amino acids. CDR3 loop: CASSFSGTGNYGYTF. The CDR3 DNA follows: TGTGCCAGCAGCTTTAGCGGGACAGGAAATTATGGCTACACCTTC. Complete variable domain (other parts from reference TRBV7-2 and TRBJ1-2): GAGVSQSPSNKVTEKGKDVELRCDPISGHTALYWYRQSLGQGLEFLIYFQGNSAPDKSGLPSDRFSAERTGGSVSTLTIQRTQQEDSAVYLCASSFSGTGNYGYTFGSGTRLTVV.

This clonotype was detected a few times. V and J are TRBV27 and TRBJ1-2; D is undetermined. This CDR3 spans 14 amino acids. Germline CDR1 is MNHEY and CDR2 is SMNVEV (reference sequence). With 4 bases removed from V and 4 bases from J, the gap between germline ends came to 13 bases. The CDR3 DNA reads as TGTGCCAGCAGTTCATCCGGACTCTCCTATGGCTACACCTTC. It encodes CASSSSGLSYGYTF.

The chain combines TRBV12-3 or TRBV12-4 with TRBJ1-6; the D gene is possibly TRBD1 (5 bases). This CDR3 is 15 amino acids long. V was cut by 2 bases and J by 6 bases, with 11 bases left in between. In DNA, the CDR3 is TGTGCCAGCAGTTTAAATAGACAGAGTAATTCACCCCTCCACTTT. As protein: CASSLNRQSNSPLHF.

This clonotype was detected ten times or more. V usage is TRBV20-1 and J usage is TRBJ2-7; D might be TRBD1 (8 bases). V was shortened by 5 bases and J by 3 bases, with 20 bases between the two germline ends. The germline gives CDR1 DFQATT, CDR2 SNEGSKA (reference sequence). There are 15 residues in the CDR3. For the CDR3, the DNA is TGCAGTGCTCCAATGGGGGGGACAGGATACTACGAGCAGTACTTC. Its translation is CSAPMGGTGYYEQYF.

The rearrangement joins TRBV20-1 to TRBJ2-4; 15 nucleotides agree with TRBD2. Germline-derived CDR1 and CDR2 are DFQATT and SNEGSKA (reference sequence). This CDR3 is built from 18 residues. The V gene end was trimmed by 3 bases and the J gene end by 7 bases; junction bases not matched to a gene: 13. The CDR3 region is CSARGPGLAGGGWNIQYF. CDR3 DNA sequence: TGCAGTGCTAGGGGTCCGGGACTAGCGGGAGGAGGTTGGAACATTCAGTACTTC.

This clonotype has ten or more counts. V is TRBV7-8 and J is TRBJ1-3; no clear D gene. Between the trimmed V and J ends, which lost 1 base and 0 bases, there was a span of 13 bases. Germline values: CDR1 SGHVS, CDR2 FQNEAQ. The CDR3 is made up of 17 amino acids. The CDR3 DNA reads TGTGCCAGCAGCTTAGTGACGATAGCGACCTCTGGAAACACCATATATTTT. This translates into CASSLVTIATSGNTIYF.

This clonotype showed up many times. The V and J genes are TRBV7-2 and TRBJ1-2, with D possibly being TRBD1 (5 bases). The CDR3 contains 14 residues. Trimming removed 1 base from V and 5 bases from J, with 11 bases in between. Germline V lookup: CDR1 SGHTA, CDR2 FQGNSA. CDR3 in amino acids: CASSLVGGTYGYTF. In DNA, the CDR3 is TGTGCCAGCAGCTTAGTCGGGGGGACTTATGGCTACACCTTC. Full variable domain (missing parts from reference TRBV7-2 and TRBJ1-2): GAGVSQSPSNKVTEKGKDVELRCDPISGHTALYWYRQSLGQGLEFLIYFQGNSAPDKSGLPSDRFSAERTGGSVSTLTIQRTQQEDSAVYLCASSLVGGTYGYTFGSGTRLTVV.

This clonotype has only a few counts. This sequence joins TRBV29-1 and TRBJ2-1; 8 nucleotides line up with TRBD2. The CDR3 consists of 14 residues. Trimming at V came to 3 bases and at J to 3 bases, leaving 4 bases not matched to a gene. Per the germline V gene, CDR1 is SQVTM and CDR2 is ANQGSEA. The CDR3: CSVDRAGVYNEQFF. CDR3 nucleotides: TGCAGCGTTGACCGAGCGGGAGTCTACAATGAGCAGTTCTTC.

There are many counts of this clonotype. The chain employs TRBV18 and TRBJ2-3; no reliable D call. Per germline, CDR1 KGHSH and CDR2 LQKENI. V lost 0 bases to trimming and J lost 4 bases, with 8 bases between them. The CDR3 loop spans 14 amino acids. The chain's CDR3 is CASSPPSVADTQYF. The DNA of the CDR3 is TGTGCCAGCTCACCACCGTCGGTTGCAGATACGCAGTATTTT.

At least ten counts were recorded for this clonotype. This chain joins TRBV6-2 or TRBV6-3 and TRBJ1-1; weak D call: TRBD1 (6 bases). The germline CDR1 and CDR2 sequences are MNHEY and SVGEGT. The V end lost 6 bases, the J end lost 1 base, and 12 bases lay between the germline ends. The CDR3 loop spans 14 amino acids. The CDR3 protein is CASRYTGQNTEAFF. The CDR3 DNA sequence: TGTGCCAGCAGATACACGGGACAGAACACTGAAGCTTTCTTT.

The chain uses TRBV6-1 and TRBJ2-7; no reliable D call. The V gene's germline CDR1 is MNHNS and CDR2 SASEGT. Trimming left V 4 bases short and J 2 bases short, with 12 bases between. The CDR3 is 14 amino acids. The CDR3 here is CASSVSKLTYEQYF. CDR3 nucleotide sequence: TGTGCCAGCAGTGTCAGCAAGCTTACCTACGAGCAGTACTTC.

This clonotype was found many times. The chain couples TRBV5-6 to TRBJ2-5, with 7 bases that match TRBD2. The CDR3 totals 15 residues. The V gene end was trimmed by 4 bases and the J gene end by 4 bases; junction bases not matched to a gene: 10. Germline V gives CDR1 SGHDT, CDR2 YYEEEE. The CDR3 region is CASSSISGTTETQYF. Here the CDR3 DNA reads TGTGCCAGCAGCAGCATATCGGGGACTACAGAGACCCAGTACTTC.

This clonotype was counted ten times or more. The chain has TRBV20-1 and TRBJ2-3; no definite D call. CDR3 length: 12 amino acids. Germline CDR1 is DFQATT and CDR2 is SNEGSKA (reference sequence). Trimming stripped 3 bases from V and 4 bases from J, with 8 bases between. The CDR3 coding sequence is TGCAGTGCTAGGAACCGGGCAGATACGCAGTATTTT. Residues: CSARNRADTQYF.

The chain has TRBV6-9 and TRBJ2-4; D is unresolved. Deletions cut 6 bases from V and 0 bases from J, with 15 bases between. Germline V lookup: CDR1 MNHGY, CDR2 SVAAGI. This CDR3 comprises 16 residues. CDR3 bases: TGTGCCAGCAGCTATGGACGGCGGCTAGCCAAAAACATTCAGTACTTC. This gives the protein CASSYGRRLAKNIQYF.

This clonotype was detected only a few times. This sequence joins TRBV10-1 and TRBJ1-4; 8 nucleotides align to TRBD1. This CDR3 comprises 17 residues. The ends lost 6 bases at V and 3 bases at J; junction bases unmatched: 12. Germline V gives CDR1 WNHNN, CDR2 SYGVQD (reference sequence). CDR3 amino acids: CASRAGGVDRANEKLFF. In DNA, the CDR3 is TGCGCCAGCAGAGCAGGGGGCGTCGATAGGGCTAATGAAAAACTGTTTTTT.

In its sample, this clonotype was seen a few times. The rearrangement joins TRBV29-1 to TRBJ2-1, with D perhaps TRBD2 (5 bases). CDR1 and CDR2 from the germline V gene are SQVTM and ANQGSEA. V was cut by 3 bases and J by 9 bases, with 18 bases left in between. The CDR3 is 14 residues long. The CDR3 protein is CSVDSPRGQVEQFF. CDR3 coding DNA: TGCAGCGTTGATTCGCCCCGGGGTCAGGTTGAGCAGTTCTTC.

This clonotype was detected ten times or more. The J gene is TRBJ1-1, the V gene TRBV3-1; the match to TRBD1 covers 7 bases. V gave up 1 base and J gave up 5 bases; unmatched junction bases: 7. This CDR3 has 15 residues. Germline CDR1 is LGHDT and CDR2 is YNNKEL (reference sequence). CDR3 residues: CASSQGQGVGTEAFF. DNA of the CDR3: TGTGCCAGCAGCCAAGGTCAGGGGGTGGGTACTGAAGCTTTCTTT.

Concerning this clonotype: Sequence at one end of the junction differs from germline and may be a read error. The chain recombines TRBV4-1 with TRBJ2-1, with TRBD1 identical over 8 bases. Germline V CDR1 and CDR2: MGHRA, YSYEKL. This CDR3 has 15 residues. CDR3 sequence: CASSQDRTGYNGQFF. The CDR3 region has the DNA TGCGCCAGCAGCCAAGACCGGACAGGGTACAATGGGCAGTTCTTC.

There are many counts of this clonotype. The V and J genes are TRBV27 and TRBJ1-1; D call uncertain. This CDR3 comprises 13 residues. Germline V gives CDR1 MNHEY, CDR2 SMNVEV (reference sequence). Deletions cut 2 bases from V and 1 base from J, with 5 bases between. CDR3 nucleotide sequence: TGTGCCAGCAGTTTAGGCAGGAACACTGAAGCTTTCTTT. Its translation: CASSLGRNTEAFF.

The CDR3 sequence is CASSLLRGDEQYF. For the CDR3, the DNA is TGTGCCAGCAGTTTATTGCGGGGGGATGAGCAGTACTTC. V is TRBV28 and J is TRBJ2-7; 8 nucleotides agree with TRBD2. The CDR3 consists of 13 residues. CDR1 is MDHEN and CDR2 is SYDVKM in the germline V gene. The V gene end was trimmed by 1 base and the J gene end by 7 bases; junction bases not matched to a gene: 3. Full variable domain (missing parts from reference TRBV28 and TRBJ2-7): DVKVTQSSRYLVKRTGEKVFLECVQDMDHENMFWYRQDPGLGLRLIYFSYDVKMKEKGDIPEGYSVSREKKERFSLILESASTNQTSMYLCASSLLRGDEQYFGPGTRLTVT.